A single sample is the source of the 24 T cell receptor beta chains below, sequenced in a study of T-cell reconstitution after alpha-beta-depleted transplantation in children. For TCRbeta, the library was prepared with unique molecular identifiers. TCRdb called the PCR reads again in MiXCR, with one record for every CDR3 protein. Counted here are 300,000 to 400,000 distinct CDR3 sequences, roughly 14% occurring once; the ten biggest clones make up approximately 4.3%. This sample comprised PBMCs, obtained from the stem cell graft. Receptors were obtained from a human donor who donated a stem cell graft to a child with Fanconi anemia.

The sample holds a few counts of this clonotype. This rearrangement joins TRBV6-1 to TRBJ1-2; D call uncertain. Trimming removed 3 bases from V and 4 bases from J, with 15 bases in between. CDR3 length equals 15 residues. CDR1 is MNHNS, CDR2 SASEGT, per germline. In DNA form, the CDR3 reads TGTGCCAGCAGTGATACACGGAGAGCCATCTATGGCTACACCTTC. It translates to CASSDTRRAIYGYTF.

This clonotype was counted only a few times. The chain joins TRBV12-3 or TRBV12-4 to TRBJ1-1; D possibly corresponds to TRBD1 (5 bases). V lost 4 bases to trimming and J lost 7 bases, with 10 bases between them. This CDR3 has 12 amino acids. The CDR3 DNA reads TGTGCCAGCAGTTCCCGACAGATTGAAGCTTTCTTT. It yields the protein CASSSRQIEAFF.

This clonotype was counted at least ten times. The chain employs TRBV10-3 and TRBJ1-5; maybe TRBD1 (5 bases). The V and J ends lost 0 bases and 0 bases respectively, with 6 bases between them. In germline, CDR1 is ENHRY, CDR2 SYGVKD. This CDR3 region has 15 residues. The CDR3 nucleotides read TGTGCCATCAGTGAGTCGGGGGATAGCAATCAGCCCCAGCATTTT. Its translation: CAISESGDSNQPQHF.

This chain joins TRBV5-1 and TRBJ2-1; 8 nucleotides align to TRBD1. V lost 4 bases and J lost 6; bases outside the gene matches: 6. The CDR3 loop spans 14 amino acids. Per germline, CDR1 SGHRS and CDR2 YFSETQ. DNA for the CDR3: TGCGCCAGCAGCGGAGGACAGGGACCCAATGAGCAGTTCTTC. It codes for CASSGGQGPNEQFF.

In nucleotides, the CDR3 is TGCAGTGCTTATGAGAGGGGGCTCGGGAATCAGCCCCAGCATTTT. Translating gives CSAYERGLGNQPQHF. The rearrangement links TRBV20-1 to TRBJ1-5; 7 nucleotides line up with TRBD1. The germline V gene has CDR1 DFQATT and CDR2 SNEGSKA (reference sequence). This CDR3 region has 15 residues. V dropped 5 bases and J dropped 4; count of bases not matched to a gene: 11.

The chain joins TRBV4-3 to TRBJ2-4, with a tentative D call TRBD1 (5 bases). Germline V gene sequence: CDR1 LGHNA, CDR2 YSLEER. This CDR3 contains 16 residues. Trimming left V 0 bases short and J 4 bases short, with 13 bases between. The CDR3 DNA sequence: TGCGCCAGCAGCCAAGAAACAGGCCGACCGAAAAACATTCAGTACTTC. Amino acids: CASSQETGRPKNIQYF.

The sample holds a few counts of this clonotype. V and J are TRBV6-6 and TRBJ1-1; D is unresolved. This CDR3 spans 12 amino acids. Trimming pared 6 bases from V and 6 bases from J, leaving 11 bases between. Per germline, CDR1 MNHNY and CDR2 SVGAGI (reference sequence). CDR3 in DNA: TGTGCCAGCAGCCGGGTAGTGGCTGAAGCTTTCTTT. Amino acids: CASSRVVAEAFF.

This rearrangement joins TRBV7-9 to TRBJ2-1; TRBD2 is a possible D gene (5 bases). Germline-derived CDR1 and CDR2 are SEHNR and FQNEAQ (reference sequence). Trimming took 5 bases from V and 2 from J, leaving 13 bases between them. The CDR3 has 15 amino acids. CDR3 loop: CASSLASSPYNEQFF. The CDR3 DNA follows: TGTGCCAGCAGCCTCGCTAGCTCCCCCTACAATGAGCAGTTCTTC. Combining the CDR3 with reference TRBV7-9 and TRBJ2-1 gives the whole variable domain DTGVSQNPRHKITKRGQNVTFRCDPISEHNRLYWYRQTLGQGPEFLTYFQNEAQLEKSRLLSDRFSAERPKGSFSTLEIQRTEQGDSAMYLCASSLASSPYNEQFFGPGTRLTVL.

This chain links TRBV20-1 with TRBJ2-3; 7 bases are a match to TRBD2. V lost 6 bases to trimming and J lost 5 bases; unmatched junction nucleotides: 23. This CDR3 has 18 residues. Germline CDR1 and CDR2: DFQATT and SNEGSKA (reference sequence). The CDR3 sequence is CSANIVGGEGVAGDTQYF. The DNA of the CDR3 is TGCAGTGCCAATATAGTTGGGGGGGAAGGTGTAGCAGGAGATACGCAGTATTTT.

The sample holds a few counts of this clonotype. The chain has TRBV3-1 and TRBJ2-5; TRBD2 is a possible D gene (5 bases). Trimming shortened V by 2 bases and J by 5 bases, and 12 bases separated the two germline ends. CDR3 length equals 14 residues. CDR1 LGHDT and CDR2 YNNKEL come from the germline V gene (reference sequence). The CDR3 spells CASSQTGNGETQYF. The DNA for the CDR3 is TGTGCCAGCAGCCAAACGGGGAACGGGGAGACCCAGTACTTC.

There are many counts of this clonotype. The chain links TRBV5-1 to TRBJ2-2; D is unclear. Between the trimmed V and J ends, which lost 4 bases and 0 bases, there was a span of 10 bases. Germline assignment: CDR1 SGHRS and CDR2 YFSETQ. The CDR3 consists of 15 residues. CDR3 nucleotides: TGCGCCAGCAGCCGAGACACCGCGAACACCGGGGAGCTGTTTTTT. Translating it yields CASSRDTANTGELFF.

The chain has TRBV5-1 and TRBJ1-1; tentative D call: TRBD1 (5 bases). Germline V gene lookup returns CDR1 SGHRS and CDR2 YFSETQ. V shed 1 base and J shed 1 base, with 20 bases lying between them. The CDR3 runs to 18 residues. The CDR3 is CASSLLGLGDEPNTEAFF. The CDR3 bases are TGCGCCAGCAGCTTGTTAGGGCTCGGGGACGAGCCGAACACTGAAGCTTTCTTT.

V usage is TRBV5-1 and J usage is TRBJ2-7; a weak D match, TRBD1 (5 bases). The CDR3 length is 15 residues. V was trimmed by 1 base and J by 4 bases, leaving 15 bases between them. The germline CDR1 and CDR2 sequences are SGHRS and YFSETQ. Written as DNA, the CDR3 is TGCGCCAGCAGCTTGTTACGGACAAGGGCGTACGAGCAGTACTTC. Translating it yields CASSLLRTRAYEQYF.

V gene TRBV4-2 combines with J gene TRBJ2-5; TRBD2 matches 11 bases. The V gene's germline CDR1 is LGHNA and CDR2 YNFKEQ. Trimming cost V 2 bases and J 4 bases; bases outside gene matches: 6. This CDR3 is 16 amino acids long. The CDR3 loop is CASSQFASGGRETQYF. The CDR3 DNA reads as TGTGCCAGCAGCCAATTCGCTAGCGGGGGGAGAGAGACCCAGTACTTC.

This clonotype showed up many times. The V and J genes are TRBV20-1 and TRBJ1-2; possibly TRBD1 for D (6 bases). Germline V gives CDR1 DFQATT, CDR2 SNEGSKA (reference sequence). V was shortened by 6 bases and J by 4 bases, with 15 bases between the two germline ends. The CDR3 spans 13 residues. This CDR3 is CSASGGGTYGYTF. CDR3 DNA sequence: TGCAGTGCCTCAGGAGGGGGGACCTATGGCTACACCTTC.

The chain recombines TRBV5-6 with TRBJ2-2; D perhaps matches TRBD1 (6 bases). Germline-derived CDR1 and CDR2 are SGHDT and YYEEEE. The CDR3 length is 15 residues. V lost 5 bases, J lost 5 bases, and 16 bases lay in between. CDR3 amino acids: CASSQAGVWTGELFF. Here the CDR3 DNA reads TGTGCCAGCAGTCAGGCAGGGGTCTGGACCGGGGAGCTGTTTTTT.

This clonotype was seen a handful of times. This chain connects TRBV5-1 to TRBJ1-2; a possible D gene is TRBD1 (6 bases). V was shortened by 0 bases and J by 6 bases, with 18 bases between the two germline ends. Germline V gene data show CDR1 as SGHRS and CDR2 as YFSETQ. The length of the CDR3 is 16 residues. The CDR3: CASSLGGTGQGDGYTF. Written as DNA, the CDR3 is TGCGCCAGCAGCTTGGGCGGCACAGGGCAAGGGGATGGCTACACCTTC.

This clonotype was seen at least ten times. The rearrangement joins TRBV12-3 or TRBV12-4 to TRBJ1-2; D gene unclear. V gave up 5 bases and J gave up 1 base, with 17 bases separating them. The CDR3 runs to 16 residues. The CDR3 sequence: CASSTPGLDLNYGYTF. In nucleotides, the CDR3 is TGTGCCAGCAGTACCCCTGGCCTTGATCTTAACTATGGCTACACCTTC.

The chain links TRBV20-1 to TRBJ2-5, with D hard to call. Looked up from germline, CDR1 is DFQATT and CDR2 is SNEGSKA (reference sequence). V lost 1 base to trimming and J lost 5 bases, with 5 bases between them. The CDR3 extends over 11 amino acids. DNA for the CDR3: TGCAGTGCTAGAGCGACGGAGACCCAGTACTTC. Its translation is CSARATETQYF.

The table lists this clonotype with a few counts. The chain joins TRBV4-2 to TRBJ1-1; tentative D call: TRBD1 (5 bases). Trimming shortened V by 0 bases and J by 5 bases, and 13 bases separated the two germline ends. The CDR3 loop spans 15 amino acids. Germline-derived CDR1 and CDR2 are LGHNA and YNFKEQ. CDR3: CASSQEEGDGTEAFF. As DNA, the CDR3 is TGTGCCAGCAGCCAAGAGGAAGGGGACGGGACTGAAGCTTTCTTT.

This clonotype was detected only a few times. V and J are TRBV5-1 and TRBJ2-3; possible D gene TRBD1, 5 bases. CDR3 length equals 17 residues. Germline V gives CDR1 SGHRS, CDR2 YFSETQ. Trimming left V 5 bases short and J 5 bases short, with 24 bases between. The CDR3, as DNA: TGCGCCAGCAGACCGATGACAAGGGGAATGCCTCAAGATACGCAGTATTTT. This sequence encodes CASRPMTRGMPQDTQYF.

This chain links TRBV20-1 with TRBJ2-5; 13 bases line up with TRBD2. This CDR3 contains 15 residues. J was trimmed by 2 bases and V by 5 bases; bases with no gene match: 5. CDR1 and CDR2 (germline): DFQATT, SNEGSKA (reference sequence). The CDR3 spells CSAPGTSGAQETQYF. The CDR3 coding sequence is TGCAGTGCTCCCGGGACTAGCGGGGCGCAAGAGACCCAGTACTTC.

J is TRBJ1-3 and V is TRBV5-1; the match to TRBD1 covers 8 bases. After removal of 0 bases from V and 1 base from J, the junction contained 3 bases not matched to a gene. The CDR3 loop spans 16 amino acids. Germline V gives CDR1 SGHRS, CDR2 YFSETQ. CDR3 sequence (DNA): TGCGCCAGCAGCTTGGGGCAGGGGGCGTCTGGAAACACCATATATTTT. Translating gives CASSLGQGASGNTIYF.

This clonotype was picked up a small number of times. The chain joins TRBV18 to TRBJ2-1; D gene uncertain. The CDR3 has 17 residues. Trimming pared 4 bases from V and 1 base from J, leaving 17 bases between. Germline V gene data show CDR1 as KGHSH and CDR2 as LQKENI. The CDR3 DNA is TGTGCCAGCTCACTGTTAACGTCAACAGTATCCTACAATGAGCAGTTCTTC. Amino acids: CASSLLTSTVSYNEQFF.